This TCR beta chain was documented in a study of blood T cells in healthy people across ages. General study results and limits: Among T cells, TCR beta diversity per million cells dropped roughly linearly as age rose. Both naive CD4+ cell counts and diversity were greater in long-lived donors than in aged donors. Changes in expanded clonotypes were possibly confounded, as the CMV status of donors was unknown.

Note on this clonotype: Its target is unknown.

The use of a sample-barcoded 5' primer and a J-beta primer mix characterized a second PCR of 7 to 11 cycles. Using its own MiXCR run on the 5' RACE reads, TCRdb lists one record per CDR3 protein. The repertoire includes some 900,000 distinct CDR3 sequences, under 50% of them detected once, and over 10% sits in the top ten. The authors drew around 9.3 milliliters of peripheral blood from each donor. This clonotype was sampled from a young man in good health. Sequenced sample: blood.

CDR3 protein: CASSYRQVPYGYTF. DNA for the CDR3: TGTGCCAGCAGTTACAGACAGGTTCCTTATGGCTACACCTTC. The gene calls are TRBV2 and TRBJ1-2; tentatively, D is TRBD1 (6 bases). V lost 5 bases to trimming and J lost 5 bases, with 15 bases between them. The CDR3 is 14 amino acids. Germline lookup yields CDR1 SNHLY and CDR2 FYNNEI.